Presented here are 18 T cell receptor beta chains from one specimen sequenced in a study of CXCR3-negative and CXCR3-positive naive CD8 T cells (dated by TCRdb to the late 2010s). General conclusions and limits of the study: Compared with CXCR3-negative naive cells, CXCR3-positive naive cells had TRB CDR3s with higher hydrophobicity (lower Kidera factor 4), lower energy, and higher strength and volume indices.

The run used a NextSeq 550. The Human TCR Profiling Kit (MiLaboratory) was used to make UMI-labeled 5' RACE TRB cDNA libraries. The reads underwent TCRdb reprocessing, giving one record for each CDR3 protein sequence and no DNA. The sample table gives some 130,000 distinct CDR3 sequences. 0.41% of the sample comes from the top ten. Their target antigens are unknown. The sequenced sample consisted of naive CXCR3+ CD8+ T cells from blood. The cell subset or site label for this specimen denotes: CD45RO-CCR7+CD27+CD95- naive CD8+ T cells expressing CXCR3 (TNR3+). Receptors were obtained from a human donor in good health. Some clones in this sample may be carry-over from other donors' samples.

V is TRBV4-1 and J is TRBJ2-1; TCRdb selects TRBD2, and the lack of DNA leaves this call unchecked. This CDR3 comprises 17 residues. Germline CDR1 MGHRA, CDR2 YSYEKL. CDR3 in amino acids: CASSHGPAENSYNEQFF.

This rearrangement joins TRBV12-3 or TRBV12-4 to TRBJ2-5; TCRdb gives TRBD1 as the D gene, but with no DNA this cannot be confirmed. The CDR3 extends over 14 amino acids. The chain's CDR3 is CASSQYRGVETQYF.

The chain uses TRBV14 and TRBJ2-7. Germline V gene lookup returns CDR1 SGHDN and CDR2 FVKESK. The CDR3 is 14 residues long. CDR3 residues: CASSHPLTGSEQYF.

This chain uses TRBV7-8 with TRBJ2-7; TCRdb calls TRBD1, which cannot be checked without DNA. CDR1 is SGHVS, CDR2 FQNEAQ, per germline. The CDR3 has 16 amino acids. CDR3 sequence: CVSSLDGDRGFYEQYF.

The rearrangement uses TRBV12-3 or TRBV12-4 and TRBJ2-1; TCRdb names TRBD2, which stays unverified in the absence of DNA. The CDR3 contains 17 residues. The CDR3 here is CASKAGTSGGAYNEQFF.

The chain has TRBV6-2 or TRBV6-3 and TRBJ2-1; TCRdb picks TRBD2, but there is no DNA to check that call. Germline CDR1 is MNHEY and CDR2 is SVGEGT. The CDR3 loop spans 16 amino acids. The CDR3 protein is CASSYLRDQSYNEQFF.

The CDR3: CSVPRGEGTHEQFF. The chain combines TRBV29-1 with TRBJ2-1; the D call of TRBD2 rests on TCRdb alone, since no DNA is present to check it. The CDR3 runs 14 residues. CDR1 is SQVTM, CDR2 ANQGSEA, per germline.

The CDR3 protein is CASSFGGEGRASKNIQYF. V usage is TRBV7-9 and J usage is TRBJ2-4; the D call of TRBD1 rests on TCRdb alone, since no DNA is present to check it. The CDR3 has 18 residues. Per germline, CDR1 SEHNR and CDR2 FQNEAQ (reference sequence).

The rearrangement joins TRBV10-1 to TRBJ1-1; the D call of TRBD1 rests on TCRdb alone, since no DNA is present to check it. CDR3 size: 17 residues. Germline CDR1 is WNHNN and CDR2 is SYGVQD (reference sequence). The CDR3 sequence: CASSNDPEDRVNTEAFF.

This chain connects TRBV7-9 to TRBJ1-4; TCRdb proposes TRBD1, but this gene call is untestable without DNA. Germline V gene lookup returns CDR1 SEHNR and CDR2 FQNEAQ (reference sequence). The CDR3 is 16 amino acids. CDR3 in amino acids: CASSPGPDRGTEKLFF.

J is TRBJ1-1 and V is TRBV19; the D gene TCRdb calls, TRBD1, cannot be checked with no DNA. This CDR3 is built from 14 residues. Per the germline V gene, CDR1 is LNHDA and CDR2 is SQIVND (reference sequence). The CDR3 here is CASLTGTANTEAFF.

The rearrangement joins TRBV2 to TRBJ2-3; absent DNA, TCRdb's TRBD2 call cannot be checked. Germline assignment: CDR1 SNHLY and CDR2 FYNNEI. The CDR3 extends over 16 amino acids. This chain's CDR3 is CASSDLAGGLTDTQYF.

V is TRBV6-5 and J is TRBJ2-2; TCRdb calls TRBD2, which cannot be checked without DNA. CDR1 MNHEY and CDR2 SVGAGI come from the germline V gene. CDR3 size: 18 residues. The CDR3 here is CASSYSPSGGADTGELFF.

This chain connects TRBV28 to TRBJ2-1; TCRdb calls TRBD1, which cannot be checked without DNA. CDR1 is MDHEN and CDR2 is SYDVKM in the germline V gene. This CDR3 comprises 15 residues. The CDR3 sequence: CASTGGQGMYNEQFF.

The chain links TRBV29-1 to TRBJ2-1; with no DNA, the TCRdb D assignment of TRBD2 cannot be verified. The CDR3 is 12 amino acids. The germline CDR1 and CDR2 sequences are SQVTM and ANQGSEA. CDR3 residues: CSVVAGGNEQFF.

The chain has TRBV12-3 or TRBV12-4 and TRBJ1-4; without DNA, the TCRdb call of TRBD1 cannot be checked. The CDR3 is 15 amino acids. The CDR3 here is CASSSTGLRNEKLFF.

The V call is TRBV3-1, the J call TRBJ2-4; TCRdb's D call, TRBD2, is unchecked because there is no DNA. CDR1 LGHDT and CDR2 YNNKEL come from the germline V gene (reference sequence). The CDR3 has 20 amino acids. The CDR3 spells CASSQMLGTGTLEAKNIQYF.

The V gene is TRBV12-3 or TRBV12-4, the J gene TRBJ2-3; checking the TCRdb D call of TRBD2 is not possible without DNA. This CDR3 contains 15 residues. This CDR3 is CASSQPLGLEDTQYF.